Listed here are 22 T cell receptor beta chains from one sample, sequenced in a study of T cells in Graves' hyperthyroidism and ophthalmopathy. The source material, RNA transcripts, was used to amplify TCR beta CDR3 regions. When the TCR CDR3 underwent first-round RT-PCR, the HTBI primer set was used. TCRdb itself ran the multiplex PCR reads through MiXCR, one entry per CDR3 protein. The top ten hold over 11% of the sample, which has more than 500,000 distinct CDR3 sequences, 12% to 15% seen once. What was sequenced was blood. These receptors were taken from a woman between 40 and 50 years old with Graves' hyperthyroidism.

This chain joins TRBV6-1 and TRBJ2-2, with TRBD1 matching 9 bases. The CDR3 extends over 15 amino acids. The germline V gene encodes CDR1 MNHNS and CDR2 SASEGT. The V gene end was trimmed by 5 bases and the J gene end by 4 bases; junction bases not matched to a gene: 5. The CDR3 coding sequence is TGTGCCAGCAGTCAACAGGGGGCGACCACCGGGGAGCTGTTTTTT. Its protein product is CASSQQGATTGELFF.

This clonotype was detected many times. The gene calls are TRBV28 and TRBJ1-5, with D possibly being TRBD1 (6 bases). The CDR3 has 20 residues. The V end was cut by 5 bases, the J end by 4 bases, with 30 bases between. Per the germline V gene, CDR1 is MDHEN and CDR2 is SYDVKM. DNA of the CDR3: TGTGCCAGCAGTGGGGATCGGGGGCAGTTGTTCCCCTCTCATAATCAGCCCCAGCATTTT. Protein: CASSGDRGQLFPSHNQPQHF.

V is TRBV19 and J is TRBJ2-7; TRBD1 is a possible D gene (6 bases). The CDR3 has 14 residues. CDR1 is LNHDA and CDR2 is SQIVND in the germline V gene (reference sequence). V was trimmed by 3 bases and J by 2 bases, leaving 11 bases between them. The CDR3 DNA reads as TGTGCCAGTAGTATGGGGACACCTACCTACGAGCAGTACTTC. Amino acid sequence: CASSMGTPTYEQYF. Full variable domain (remainder filled in from reference TRBV19 and TRBJ2-7): DGGITQSPKYLFRKEGQNVTLSCEQNLNHDAMYWYRQDPGQGLRLIYYSQIVNDFQKGDIAEGYSVSREKKESFPLTVTSAQKNPTAFYLCASSMGTPTYEQYFGPGTRLTVT.

There are a few counts of this clonotype. The chain joins TRBV20-1 to TRBJ2-6; TRBD1 matches 10 bases. V dropped 2 bases and J dropped 0; count of bases not matched to a gene: 7. Germline V lookup: CDR1 DFQATT, CDR2 SNEGSKA (reference sequence). This CDR3 is built from 18 residues. The CDR3 loop is CSARSGTGVTSGANVLTF. CDR3 nucleotides: TGCAGTGCTAGATCTGGGACAGGGGTAACCTCTGGGGCCAACGTCCTGACTTTC.

This clonotype was counted many times. The CDR3 loop is CAWGKGLAGSTDTQYF. CDR3 DNA sequence: TGTGCCTGGGGGAAGGGGCTAGCGGGAAGCACAGATACGCAGTATTTT. This chain connects TRBV30 to TRBJ2-3, with 9 bases identical to TRBD2. The CDR3 has 16 amino acids. V lost 5 bases, J lost 0 bases, and 9 bases stayed unmatched. Germline values: CDR1 GTSNPN, CDR2 SVGIG (reference sequence).

This clonotype appeared once. V usage is TRBV29-1 and J usage is TRBJ2-5; D may be TRBD2 (7 bases). Trimming removed 7 bases at V and 4 bases at J, with 13 bases between. Germline lookup yields CDR1 SQVTM and CDR2 ANQGSEA. The length of the CDR3 is 12 residues. The CDR3 sequence is CSGWGGAETQYF. The CDR3 region has the DNA TGCAGCGGATGGGGGGGGGCAGAGACCCAGTACTTC.

This clonotype has ten or more counts. This chain links TRBV5-1 with TRBJ2-7; tentative D call: TRBD2 (7 bases). CDR1 is SGHRS, CDR2 YFSETQ, per germline. Trimming pared 4 bases from V and 5 bases from J, leaving 10 bases between. This CDR3 region has 12 residues. The CDR3 DNA sequence: TGCGCCAGCAGCGAGGGGGGGAACGAGCAGTACTTC. This encodes CASSEGGNEQYF. The variable domain in full, completed from reference TRBV5-1 and TRBJ2-7, reads KAGVTQTPRYLIKTRGQQVTLSCSPISGHRSVSWYQQTPGQGLQFLFEYFSETQRNKGNFPGRFSGRQFSNSRSEMNVSTLELGDSALYLCASSEGGNEQYFGPGTRLTVT.

This clonotype was picked up many times. The chain carries TRBV20-1 and TRBJ1-5; 12 bases agree with TRBD1. CDR1 DFQATT and CDR2 SNEGSKA come from the germline V gene (reference sequence). This CDR3 is 15 amino acids long. After removal of 6 bases from V and 0 bases from J, the junction contained 3 bases not matched to a gene. As DNA, the CDR3 is TGCAGTGCGGGACAGGGGGCACTTAGCAATCAGCCCCAGCATTTT. It yields the protein CSAGQGALSNQPQHF.

CDR3 in DNA: TGTGCCAGCAGCAAGACAGGGGGCAGGACTAGCGGTTCCTACGAGCAGTACTTC. Protein product: CASSKTGGRTSGSYEQYF. V and J are TRBV7-2 and TRBJ2-7; perhaps D is TRBD1 or TRBD2 (10 bases each). This CDR3 comprises 18 residues. V gave up 5 bases and J gave up 1 base, with 24 bases separating them. Germline CDR1 and CDR2: SGHTA and FQGNSA.

CDR3: CASNSGLFAFF. CDR3 bases: TGTGCCAGCAACTCAGGGCTGTTCGCTTTCTTT. The V call is TRBV9, the J call TRBJ1-1; D possibly corresponds to TRBD1 (5 bases). V was trimmed by 6 bases and J by 11 bases, leaving 14 bases between them. This CDR3 contains 11 residues. Germline V gives CDR1 SGDLS, CDR2 YYNGEE.

A word on this clonotype: This could be a read error, since a much larger clone is one nucleotide away. The J gene is TRBJ2-5, the V gene TRBV6-1; the D is unclear. From germline, CDR1 is MNHNS and CDR2 SASEGT. The V end was cut by 3 bases, the J end by 4 bases, with 24 bases between. CDR3 length equals 18 residues. The CDR3 protein is CASSESAPRSPGGETQYF. CDR3 in DNA: TGTGCCAGCAGTGAGTCTGCACCGAGATCTCCAGGTGGAGAGACCCAGTACTTC.

This clonotype appeared a few times. In DNA form, the CDR3 reads TGTGCCAGCCGTCCCCTAGCGGGGAGGGAGGCAGAGACCCAGTACTTC. Translating gives CASRPLAGREAETQYF. This rearrangement joins TRBV7-9 to TRBJ2-5; 9 bases match TRBD2. Unmatched junction bases numbered 14, after V lost 8 bases and J lost 4 bases. The germline CDR1 and CDR2 sequences are SEHNR and FQNEAQ (reference sequence). CDR3 size: 16 residues.

This clonotype was observed many times. V is TRBV6-1 and J is TRBJ2-6; TRBD1 is a possible D gene (6 bases). CDR1 MNHNS and CDR2 SASEGT come from the germline V gene. This CDR3 spans 15 amino acids. V was shortened by 1 base and J by 3 bases, with 7 bases between the two germline ends. The CDR3 sequence is CASSEDRVGANVLTF. CDR3 in DNA: TGTGCCAGCAGTGAAGACAGGGTTGGGGCCAACGTCCTGACTTTC.

This clonotype was seen at least ten times. The genes are TRBV11-2 and TRBJ2-5, with D tentatively TRBD1 (6 bases). The CDR3 is made up of 14 amino acids. Germline V gives CDR1 SGHAT, CDR2 FQNNGV. Trimming stripped 4 bases from V and 5 bases from J, with 14 bases between. Here the CDR3 reads CASSYQGLGETQYF. CDR3 nucleotides: TGTGCCAGCAGCTACCAGGGGCTGGGGGAGACCCAGTACTTC.

This chain links TRBV30 with TRBJ2-1; 12 bases match TRBD2. The V and J ends lost 2 bases and 4 bases, in that order; junction bases with no gene match: 3. This CDR3 is built from 15 residues. The germline CDR1 and CDR2 sequences are GTSNPN and SVGIG (reference sequence). The chain's CDR3 is CAWSIGLAGYNEQFF. CDR3 sequence (DNA): TGTGCCTGGAGTATCGGACTAGCGGGATACAATGAGCAGTTCTTC.

Regarding this clonotype: A much larger clone is a single base away; this may be a read error. The chain employs TRBV6-2 or TRBV6-3 and TRBJ2-7; D gene uncertain. The length of the CDR3 is 10 residues. CDR1 and CDR2 from the germline V gene are MNHEY and SVGEGT. Trimming took 4 bases from V and 4 from J, leaving 2 bases between them. DNA of the CDR3: TGTGCCAGCAGTTGGTACGAGCAGTACTTC. It specifies CASSWYEQYF.

The chain combines TRBV27 with TRBJ2-3; D is perhaps TRBD2 (5 bases). The CDR3 has 19 amino acids. CDR1 is MNHEY, CDR2 SMNVEV, per germline (reference sequence). Trimming shortened V by 5 bases and J by 1 base, and 25 bases separated the two germline ends. The CDR3 DNA follows: TGTGCCAGCAGTCGCTCCCTCCAACTAGTGGGTAAAGGCACAGATACGCAGTATTTT. Residues: CASSRSLQLVGKGTDTQYF.

This clonotype has just a few counts. The rearrangement links TRBV18 to TRBJ2-1, with TRBD1 as a possible D gene (6 bases). The length of the CDR3 is 13 residues. The V end lost 2 bases, the J end lost 6 bases, and 8 bases lay between the germline ends. Germline V gives CDR1 KGHSH, CDR2 LQKENI. The CDR3 spells CASSPGQLNEQFF. The CDR3 DNA is TGTGCCAGCTCACCAGGACAGCTCAATGAGCAGTTCTTC.

Ten or more counts support this clonotype. J is TRBJ2-2 and V is TRBV3-1; no firm D call. Germline V lookup: CDR1 LGHDT, CDR2 YNNKEL (reference sequence). This CDR3 has 16 residues. The ends were cut back, 4 bases at V and 2 bases at J, with 14 bases in the middle. CDR3 loop: CASSRAAATNTGELFF. DNA of the CDR3: TGTGCCAGCAGCCGGGCGGCAGCAACAAACACCGGGGAGCTGTTTTTT.

This clonotype was observed many times. The chain links TRBV20-1 to TRBJ2-7; TRBD2 aligns across 11 bases. CDR1 is DFQATT and CDR2 is SNEGSKA in the germline V gene (reference sequence). This CDR3 is 14 amino acids long. After removal of 2 bases from V and 5 bases from J, the junction contained 5 bases not matched to a gene. CDR3 DNA: TGCAGTGCTAGATTAGCGGGAGGGCCACACGAGCAGTACTTC. Translating gives CSARLAGGPHEQYF.

This clonotype was seen many times. This sequence joins TRBV11-2 and TRBJ2-5; D is unresolved. CDR1 SGHAT and CDR2 FQNNGV come from the germline V gene. The CDR3 sequence is 15 residues long. Trimming removed 2 bases at V and 2 bases at J, with 12 bases between. The CDR3 loop is CASSLSLAEQETQYF. In nucleotides, the CDR3 is TGTGCCAGCAGCTTAAGTCTGGCCGAACAAGAGACCCAGTACTTC.

This clonotype was detected ten times or more. The chain couples TRBV24-1 to TRBJ2-5; D remains unclear. Germline CDR1 reads KGHDR; CDR2 reads SFDVKD. The V end was cut by 4 bases, the J end by 1 base, with 9 bases between. The CDR3 length is 14 residues. The CDR3 sequence: CATSEYGFQETQYF. CDR3 nucleotides: TGTGCCACCAGTGAATACGGATTCCAAGAGACCCAGTACTTC.